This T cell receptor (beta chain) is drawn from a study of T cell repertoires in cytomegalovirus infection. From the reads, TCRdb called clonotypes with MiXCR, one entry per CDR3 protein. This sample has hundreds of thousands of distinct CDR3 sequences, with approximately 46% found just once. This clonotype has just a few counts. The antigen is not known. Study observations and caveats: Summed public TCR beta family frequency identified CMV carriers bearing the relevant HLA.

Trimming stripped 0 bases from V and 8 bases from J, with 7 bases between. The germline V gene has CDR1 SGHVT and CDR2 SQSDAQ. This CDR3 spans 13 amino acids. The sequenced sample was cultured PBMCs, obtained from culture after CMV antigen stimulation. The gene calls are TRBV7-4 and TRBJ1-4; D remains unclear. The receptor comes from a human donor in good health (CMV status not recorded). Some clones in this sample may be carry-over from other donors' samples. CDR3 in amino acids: CASSLARSEKLFF. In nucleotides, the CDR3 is TGTGCCAGCAGCTTAGCGAGGAGCGAAAAACTGTTTTTT.